Listed here are 5 T cell receptor beta chains from one sample, sequenced in a study of OX40 agonist ivuxolimab in advanced cancers. Produced via immunoSEQ multiplex PCR; TCRdb's table is partial and in-frame only. The sample includes around 79,000 clones, about 91% of them seen just once. This specimen was CD4+ or CD8+ T cells sorted from blood, taken in a trial of the OX40 agonist ivuxolimab. The receptor source for this set is an adult with an advanced solid tumor such as melanoma, head and neck, liver or kidney cancer.

The chain recombines TRBV7-2 with TRBJ2-7; D may match TRBD1 or TRBD2 (6 bases each). The CDR3 extends over 15 amino acids. Germline values: CDR1 SGHTA, CDR2 FQGNSA. Trimming removed 5 bases from V and 2 bases from J, with 16 bases in between. CDR3 region: CASSVRGLAAYEQYF. The CDR3 bases are TGTGCCAGCAGCGTCAGGGGATTAGCGGCCTACGAGCAGTACTTC.

This chain links TRBV6-6 with TRBJ2-1, with no clear D. V gave up 8 bases and J gave up 4 bases, with 12 bases separating them. CDR1 is MNHNY and CDR2 is SVGAGI in the germline V gene (reference sequence). CDR3 size: 13 residues. The CDR3 region has the DNA TGTGCCAGCGGGCCTCGCGGTTACAATGAGCAGTTCTTC. Translation gives CASGPRGYNEQFF.

This clone was observed a handful of times. This chain joins TRBV5-6 and TRBJ2-4, with D uncertain. CDR1 SGHDT and CDR2 YYEEEE come from the germline V gene. CDR3 size: 15 residues. The ends were cut back, 3 bases at V and 3 bases at J, with 13 bases in the middle. CDR3 loop: CASSSPNWGKNIQYF. In DNA form, the CDR3 reads TGTGCCAGCAGCTCCCCGAATTGGGGCAAAAACATTCAGTACTTC.

Relative to its sample, this clone is medium-sized (0.01 to 0.1%). The J gene is TRBJ2-2, the V gene TRBV7-9; the D is unclear. V lost 8 bases, J lost 4 bases, and 11 bases lay in between. The CDR3 runs 13 residues. Germline V CDR1 and CDR2: SEHNR, FQNEAQ (reference sequence). The CDR3 DNA reads as TGTGCCAGCCACATTCAATCCACCGGGGAGCTGTTTTTT. Encoded protein: CASHIQSTGELFF.

The chain links TRBV4-1 to TRBJ2-7, with a weak D call TRBD2 (6 bases). CDR3 length: 15 residues. Germline V gene sequence: CDR1 MGHRA, CDR2 YSYEKL. Trimming removed 3 bases at V and 0 bases at J, with 12 bases between. DNA of the CDR3: TGCGCCAGCAGCCAGGGCGGGACGGGCTCCTACGAGCAGTACTTC. It yields the protein CASSQGGTGSYEQYF.